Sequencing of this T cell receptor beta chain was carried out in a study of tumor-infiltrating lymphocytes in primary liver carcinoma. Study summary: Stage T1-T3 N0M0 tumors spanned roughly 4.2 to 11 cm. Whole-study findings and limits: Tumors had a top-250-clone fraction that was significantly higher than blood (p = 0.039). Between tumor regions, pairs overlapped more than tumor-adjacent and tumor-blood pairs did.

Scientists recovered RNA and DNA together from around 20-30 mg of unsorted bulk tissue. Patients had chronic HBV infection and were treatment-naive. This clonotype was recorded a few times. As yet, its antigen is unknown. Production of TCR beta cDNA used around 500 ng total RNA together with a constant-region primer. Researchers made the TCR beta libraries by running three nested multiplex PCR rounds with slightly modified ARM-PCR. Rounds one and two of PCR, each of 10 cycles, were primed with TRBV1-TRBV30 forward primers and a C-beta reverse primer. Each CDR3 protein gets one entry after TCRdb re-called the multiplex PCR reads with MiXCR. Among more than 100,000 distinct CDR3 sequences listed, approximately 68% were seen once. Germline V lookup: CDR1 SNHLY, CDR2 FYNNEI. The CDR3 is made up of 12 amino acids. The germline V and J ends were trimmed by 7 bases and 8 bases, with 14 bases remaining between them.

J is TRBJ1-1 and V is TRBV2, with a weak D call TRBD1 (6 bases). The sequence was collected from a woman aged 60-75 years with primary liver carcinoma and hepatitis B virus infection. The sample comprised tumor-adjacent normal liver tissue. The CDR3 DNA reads TGTGCCAGCATGGCGGGGGCATGGGAAGCTTTCTTT. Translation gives CASMAGAWEAFF.